The 9 T cell receptor beta chains presented below share a single source sample, sequenced in a study of blood T cell repertoires in COVID-19. Clones were read by immunoSEQ multiplex PCR, and TCRdb kept only the in-frame ones, dropping some. The table records 200,000 to 250,000 clones, almost 90% of them present only once. The sequenced sample consisted of PBMCs or T cells enriched from blood (not recorded which). All receptors come from a man younger than 40 who had been exposed to COVID-19.

The rearrangement links TRBV7-9 to TRBJ2-2, with D perhaps TRBD1 (5 bases). The CDR3 sequence is 14 residues long. Germline V gives CDR1 SEHNR, CDR2 FQNEAQ (reference sequence). The V gene lost 8 bases and the J gene lost 3 bases, with 13 bases spanning the gap. The CDR3 here is CASRQGGDTGELFF. The DNA for the CDR3 is TGTGCCAGCCGGCAGGGTGGGGACACCGGGGAGCTGTTTTTT.

The rearrangement links TRBV12-3 or TRBV12-4 to TRBJ1-5; D not certain. This CDR3 has 13 residues. The ends were cut back, 5 bases at V and 1 base at J, with 6 bases in the middle. The DNA for the CDR3 is TGTGCCAGCAGTCCCGGGAGCAATCAGCCCCAGCATTTT. Residues: CASSPGSNQPQHF.

The chain couples TRBV5-5 to TRBJ2-7; possible D gene TRBD2, 6 bases. V was shortened by 2 bases and J by 3 bases, with 12 bases between the two germline ends. The CDR3 covers 14 residues. Germline CDR1 and CDR2: SGHKS and YYEKEE (reference sequence). CDR3 nucleotide sequence: TGTGCCAGCAGCTTTAGTTCCGGGGGCTACGAGCAGTACTTC. Amino acids: CASSFSSGGYEQYF.

V is TRBV5-1 and J is TRBJ2-7; D gene ambiguous. The CDR3 extends over 12 amino acids. From germline, CDR1 is SGHRS and CDR2 YFSETQ. The V gene lost 6 bases and the J gene lost 1 base, with 8 bases spanning the gap. The CDR3 is CASTGKSYEQYF. Written as DNA, the CDR3 is TGCGCCAGCACAGGAAAATCCTACGAGCAGTACTTC. Complete variable domain (other parts from reference TRBV5-1 and TRBJ2-7): KAGVTQTPRYLIKTRGQQVTLSCSPISGHRSVSWYQQTPGQGLQFLFEYFSETQRNKGNFPGRFSGRQFSNSRSEMNVSTLELGDSALYLCASTGKSYEQYFGPGTRLTVT.

V usage is TRBV5-6 and J usage is TRBJ1-5, with D maybe TRBD1 (6 bases). The germline CDR1 and CDR2 sequences are SGHDT and YYEEEE. V was cut by 0 bases and J by 4 bases, with 20 bases left in between. This CDR3 is built from 18 residues. The CDR3 sequence: CASSLVLRLGHTNQPQHF. The CDR3 nucleotides read TGTGCCAGCAGCTTGGTTTTGCGTTTGGGACATACGAATCAGCCCCAGCATTTT.

The rearrangement joins TRBV6-6 to TRBJ1-2, with TRBD1 identical over 12 bases. The CDR3 spans 15 residues. CDR1 and CDR2 (germline): MNHNY, SVGAGI (reference sequence). The V and J ends lost 6 bases and 8 bases, in that order; junction bases with no gene match: 10. The DNA of the CDR3 is TGTGCCAGCAGAGAGCGGGGACAGGGGGCGTGGGGCTACACCTTC. Translation gives CASRERGQGAWGYTF.

The chain uses TRBV4-2 and TRBJ2-3; 7 bases align to TRBD1. This CDR3 is 16 amino acids long. The germline CDR1 and CDR2 sequences are LGHNA and YNFKEQ. J gave up 4 bases and V 0 bases, and 7 bases lay outside the gene matches. The CDR3 sequence is CASSQERGGLADTQYF. CDR3 coding DNA: TGTGCCAGCAGCCAAGAACGAGGGGGCTTGGCAGATACGCAGTATTTT.

The genes are TRBV2 and TRBJ1-5; perhaps TRBD1 as D (5 bases). V shed 5 bases and J shed 1 base, with 15 bases lying between them. The CDR3 is made up of 16 amino acids. Germline-derived CDR1 and CDR2 are SNHLY and FYNNEI. DNA for the CDR3: TGTGCCAGCAGTCTACGATTGGGGGGGAGCAATCAGCCCCAGCATTTT. Protein sequence: CASSLRLGGSNQPQHF.

The J gene is TRBJ1-3, the V gene TRBV3-1 (or the pseudogene TRBV3-2); TRBD1 might be the D (5 bases). The CDR3 covers 15 residues. V was shortened by 3 bases and J by 2 bases, with 11 bases between the two germline ends. Germline loops: CDR1 LGHDT, CDR2 YNNKEL (reference sequence). The CDR3 DNA is TGTGCCAGCAGCCACCGACAGAACCCTGGAAACACCATATATTTT. This sequence encodes CASSHRQNPGNTIYF.